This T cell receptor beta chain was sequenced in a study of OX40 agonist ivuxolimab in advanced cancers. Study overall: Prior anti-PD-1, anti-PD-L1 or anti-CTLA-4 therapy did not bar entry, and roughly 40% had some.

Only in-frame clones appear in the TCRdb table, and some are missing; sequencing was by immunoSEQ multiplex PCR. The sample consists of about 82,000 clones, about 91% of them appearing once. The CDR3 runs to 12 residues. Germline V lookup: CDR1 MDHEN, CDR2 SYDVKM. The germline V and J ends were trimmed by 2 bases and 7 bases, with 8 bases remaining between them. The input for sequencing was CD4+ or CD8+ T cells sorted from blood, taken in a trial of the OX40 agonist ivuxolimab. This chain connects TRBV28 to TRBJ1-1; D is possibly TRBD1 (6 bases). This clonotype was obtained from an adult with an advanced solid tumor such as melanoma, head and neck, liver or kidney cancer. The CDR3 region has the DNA TGTGCCAGCAGTTTAGGGGGGCGTGAAGCTTTCTTT. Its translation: CASSLGGREAFF.